Listed below are T cell receptor beta chains from one sample, sequenced in a study of cytomegalovirus exposure and HLA in healthy donors. The protocol was immunoSEQ multiplex PCR, while the TCRdb copy is restricted to in-frame clones and leaves out a portion. This sample has approximately 240,000 clones, with just over 90% found just once. The source material was PBMCs. The receptor source for this set is a woman between 18 and 29 years old in good health and CMV-seronegative. Each CDR3 is given with its conserved first and last residue. A D gene is named only where the DNA matches it firmly. Only part of the rows carry a size: once, few, many, or a class if the clone is expanded.

D	size	V	J	CDR3	DNA
TRBD1	NA	TRBV7-9	TRBJ1-4	CASSAGQDNEKLFF	TGTGCCAGCAGCGCGGGACAGGACAATGAAAAACTGTTTTTT
TRBD1	NA	TRBV7-6	TRBJ1-3	CASSLGQGSSLSGNTIYF	TGTGCCAGCAGCTTAGGACAGGGGTCCTCTCTCTCTGGAAACACCATATATTTT
NA	NA	TRBV11-3	TRBJ2-3	CASSLTSMDTQYF	TGTGCCAGCAGCCTCACATCGATGGATACGCAGTATTTT
TRBD2	once	TRBV5-1	TRBJ2-7	CASSATSGLWEQYF	TGCGCCAGCAGCGCGACTAGCGGGTTGTGGGAGCAGTACTTC
NA	NA	TRBV30	TRBJ2-6	CAWSVTRDYSGANVLTF	TGTGCCTGGAGTGTGACCAGGGATTACTCTGGGGCCAACGTCCTGACTTTC
NA	NA	TRBV11-2	TRBJ2-7	CASSLDHRDYEQYF	TGTGCCAGCAGCTTAGATCACAGGGACTACGAGCAGTACTTC
TRBD2	NA	TRBV2	TRBJ2-2	CASTTSGNSGELFF	TGTGCCAGCACAACTAGCGGGAATAGCGGGGAGCTGTTTTTT
NA	NA	TRBV10-3	TRBJ1-1	CAISETGRNTEAFF	TGTGCCATCAGTGAGACAGGAAGGAACACTGAAGCTTTCTTT
NA	NA	TRBV28	TRBJ2-6	CASSLVFSGANVLTF	TGTGCCAGCAGTTTAGTCTTCTCTGGGGCCAACGTCCTGACTTTC
NA	NA	TRBV27	TRBJ2-3	CASSLFLITDTQYF	TGTGCCAGCAGTCTGTTCCTTATCACAGATACGCAGTATTTT
TRBD2	NA	TRBV9	TRBJ2-5	CASSERGGLAGVRETQYF	TGTGCCAGCAGCGAGAGGGGGGGACTAGCGGGAGTTAGGGAGACCCAGTACTTC
TRBD1	NA	TRBV7-6	TRBJ1-1	CASSRGTGGNTEAFF	TGTGCCAGCAGCCGGGGGACAGGGGGAAACACTGAAGCTTTCTTT
NA	NA	TRBV7-3	TRBJ2-3	CASGELGGGITDTQYF	TGTGCCAGCGGGGAACTCGGAGGAGGGATCACAGATACGCAGTATTTT
NA	NA	TRBV5-1	TRBJ2-3	CASSAEGREGTDTQYF	TGCGCCAGCAGCGCGGAGGGGCGGGAAGGGACAGATACGCAGTATTTT
TRBD1	NA	TRBV28	TRBJ1-6	CASRADRVNSPLHF	TGTGCCAGCAGAGCGGACAGGGTTAATTCACCCCTCCACTTT
NA	NA	TRBV10-1	TRBJ1-2	CASSPGAFYGYTF	TGCGCCAGCAGCCCTGGGGCTTTCTATGGCTACACCTTC
NA	NA	TRBV6-1	TRBJ2-1	CASRPPGEVEQFF	TGTGCCAGCAGACCCCCGGGGGAAGTAGAGCAGTTCTTC
NA	NA	TRBV30	TRBJ2-3	CAWNPGLPGTDTQYF	TGTGCCTGGAACCCCGGACTCCCAGGCACAGATACGCAGTATTTT
NA	NA	TRBV29-1	TRBJ2-4	CSSTGPGSSDIQYF	TGCAGCTCCACAGGGCCAGGGTCGTCGGACATTCAGTACTTC
NA	NA	TRBV2	TRBJ1-1	CASSGVAFTEAFF	TGTGCCAGCTCAGGGGTGGCGTTCACTGAAGCTTTCTTT
NA	NA	TRBV7-9	TRBJ2-6	CASSPPDYSGANVLTF	TGTGCCAGCAGCCCTCCAGACTACTCTGGGGCCAACGTCCTGACTTTC
NA	NA	TRBV6-4	TRBJ1-5	CASFRGYQPQHF	TGTGCCAGCTTCAGGGGATATCAGCCCCAGCATTTT
NA	NA	TRBV9	TRBJ2-7	CASSVDPDTTYEQYF	TGTGCCAGCAGCGTAGATCCGGACACAACCTACGAGCAGTACTTC
TRBD1	NA	TRBV27	TRBJ1-2	CASSFPRTGEGYTF	TGTGCCAGCAGTTTCCCAAGGACAGGGGAAGGCTACACCTTC
NA	few	TRBV10-2	TRBJ1-5	CASSHSGGSNQPQHF	TGCGCCAGCAGTCACTCGGGGGGTAGCAATCAGCCCCAGCATTTT
TRBD2	NA	TRBV27	TRBJ2-7	CASTISRLAVSYEQYF	TGTGCCAGCACCATTTCCCGACTAGCGGTATCCTACGAGCAGTACTTC
NA	NA	TRBV11-3	TRBJ2-4	CASSDHSGQVAKNIQYF	TGTGCCAGCAGCGACCATAGCGGCCAGGTAGCCAAAAACATTCAGTACTTC
TRBD2	NA	TRBV18	TRBJ2-3	CASSPRLAGVETDTQYF	TGTGCCAGCTCACCCCGACTAGCGGGGGTTGAGACAGATACGCAGTATTTT
TRBD2	NA	TRBV15	TRBJ2-7	CATSRDTSGSYEQYF	TGTGCCACCAGCAGAGATACTAGCGGTTCCTACGAGCAGTACTTC
NA	NA	TRBV5-1	TRBJ2-1	CASSLVASSYNEQFF	TGCGCCAGCAGCTTGGTAGCAAGCTCCTACAATGAGCAGTTCTTC
TRBD2	NA	TRBV10-3	TRBJ2-1	CAIRNSELGTSAVSEQFF	TGTGCCATCAGAAATTCGGAACTAGGGACTAGCGCTGTGTCTGAGCAGTTCTTC
TRBD1	once	TRBV30	TRBJ2-1	CAWMTGVDSSSYNEQFF	TGTGCCTGGATGACAGGGGTGGATTCGAGCTCCTACAATGAGCAGTTCTTC
TRBD2	once	TRBV5-1	TRBJ2-5	CASSPLAGEETQYF	TGCGCCAGCAGTCCACTAGCGGGGGAAGAGACCCAGTACTTC
TRBD1	NA	TRBV9	TRBJ2-7	CASSLQTGAHEQYF	TGTGCCAGCAGCTTACAGACAGGGGCCCACGAGCAGTACTTC
NA	NA	TRBV21-1	TRBJ1-5	CASSKVSPTHQPQHF	TGTGCCAGCAGCAAAGTCAGTCCAACCCATCAGCCCCAGCATTTT
NA	few	TRBV2	TRBJ1-3	CASSIDRGNTIYF	TGTGCCAGCAGTATCGACAGGGGAAACACCATATATTTT
NA	once	TRBV5-1	TRBJ1-4	CASSFIRTTNEKLFF	TGCGCCAGCAGCTTCATCAGGACAACTAATGAAAAACTGTTTTTT
NA	NA	TRBV11-2	TRBJ1-3	CASSLGLTGNTIYF	TGTGCCAGCAGCTTGGGGCTGACAGGAAACACCATATATTTT
NA	NA	TRBV6-1	TRBJ2-7	CASSLTGEFEQYF	TGTGCCAGCAGTCTTACAGGCGAATTCGAGCAGTACTTC